This TCR beta chain is from a study of Ad26.COV2.S vaccination and SARS-CoV-2 variants. The wider study: The Ad26.COV2.S arm of the COV1001 trial was where the donor was placed. Findings and caveats of the study: The TCR-based breadth and depth measures might underestimate overall T cell responses. Higher spike-specific TCR breadth was found in vaccine recipients than in placebo recipients.

V was trimmed by 5 bases and J by 4 bases, leaving 21 bases between them. The CDR3 runs to 17 residues. Germline V gene lookup returns CDR1 MNHNY and CDR2 SVGAGI (reference sequence). Notes on this clone: Its antigen is currently unknown.

Regarding treatment: around 19 received Ad26.COV2.S at low or high dose, single or two shots; 5 received placebo; per-sample allocation not given. The samples date from day 63 after the first vaccine or placebo injection. Spike of the Wuhan-strain SARS-CoV-2 was expressed by an Ad26 vector, which formed the vaccine. Clones were sequenced by immunoSEQ multiplex PCR, and TCRdb holds only the in-frame ones, with some missing. The top ten hold 4.3% of the sample, which has about 440,000 clones, 90% seen once. The chain carries TRBV6-6 and TRBJ1-5; TRBD1 might be the D (6 bases). The sequence derives from a person between 18 and 65 years old who received the Ad26.COV2.S COVID-19 vaccine or a placebo. This specimen consisted of peripheral blood, obtained in a trial of Ad26.COV2.S vaccine versus placebo. CDR3 sequence: CASSPFTGWGSNQPQHF. CDR3 nucleotide sequence: TGTGCCAGCAGTCCATTTACAGGGTGGGGGAGTAATCAGCCCCAGCATTTT.